This T cell receptor (beta chain) was observed in a study of shared clonotypes between healthy human individuals. Points from the study as a whole: Despite large depth, rarefaction showed incomplete sorted-subset sequencing. The four-donor shared clonotypes exceeded non-shared clonotypes in generation probability, with non-shared ones scoring lower.

This clone was counted only a few times. Its antigen is still unknown. Sorted-subset replicate PCR reactions were performed with about 190 ng DNA, corresponding to roughly 30,000 T cell genomes. Libraries were prepared by immunoSEQ multiplex PCR; TCRdb keeps only in-frame clonotypes and omits some of them. The sample includes tens of thousands of clones, 50% to 70% of them seen just once. This clonotype was obtained from a young man in good health. Sequencing used memory CD8+ T cells sorted from blood. Regarding subset: CD45RO+ cells pooled with CCR7-negative TemRA cells.

The DNA of the CDR3 is TGCAGCGCACTTTCAGATACGCAGTATTTT. Residues: CSALSDTQYF. This chain uses TRBV29-1 with TRBJ2-3; D uncertain. CDR3 length: 10 amino acids. Trimming cost V 7 bases and J 4 bases, with 6 bases left between them. Germline V gives CDR1 SQVTM, CDR2 ANQGSEA.